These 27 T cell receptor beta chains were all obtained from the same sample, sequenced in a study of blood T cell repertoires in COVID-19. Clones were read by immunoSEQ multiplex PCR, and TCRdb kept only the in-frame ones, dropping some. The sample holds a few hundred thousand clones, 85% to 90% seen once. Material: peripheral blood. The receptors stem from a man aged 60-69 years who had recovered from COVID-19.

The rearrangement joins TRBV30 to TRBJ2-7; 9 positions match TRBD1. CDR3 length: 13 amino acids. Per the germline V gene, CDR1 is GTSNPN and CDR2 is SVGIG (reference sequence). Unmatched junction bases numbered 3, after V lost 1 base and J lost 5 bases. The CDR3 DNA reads TGTGCCTGGAGTGACAGGGGGCACCACGAGCAGTACTTC. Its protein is CAWSDRGHHEQYF.

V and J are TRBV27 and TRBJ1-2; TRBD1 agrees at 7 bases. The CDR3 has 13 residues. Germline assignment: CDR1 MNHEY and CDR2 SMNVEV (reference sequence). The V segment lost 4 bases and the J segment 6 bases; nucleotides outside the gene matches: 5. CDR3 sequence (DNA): TGTGCCAGCAGTTCGACAGGGCGGGATGGCTACACCTTC. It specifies CASSSTGRDGYTF.

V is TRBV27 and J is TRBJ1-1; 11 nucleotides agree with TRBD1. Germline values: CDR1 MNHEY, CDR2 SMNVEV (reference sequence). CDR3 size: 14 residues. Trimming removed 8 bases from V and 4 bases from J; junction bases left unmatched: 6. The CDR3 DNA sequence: TGTGCCAGCTCGAGGACAGGGGGCGGCACTGAAGCTTTCTTT. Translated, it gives CASSRTGGGTEAFF.

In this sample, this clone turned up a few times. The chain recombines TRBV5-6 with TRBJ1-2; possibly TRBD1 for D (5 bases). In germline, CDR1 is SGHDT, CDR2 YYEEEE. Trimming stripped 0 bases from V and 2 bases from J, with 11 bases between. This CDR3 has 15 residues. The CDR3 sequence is CASSLEARVNYGYTF. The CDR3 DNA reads TGTGCCAGCAGCTTGGAAGCCAGGGTGAACTATGGCTACACCTTC.

CDR3 DNA sequence: TGTTCGTCCCGACAGGGGGCCTACAATGAGCAGTTCTTC. Its translation: CSSRQGAYNEQFF. J is TRBJ2-1 and V is TRBV6-5; 9 bases agree with TRBD1. The CDR3 has 13 residues. Germline V gene data show CDR1 as MNHEY and CDR2 as SVGAGI.

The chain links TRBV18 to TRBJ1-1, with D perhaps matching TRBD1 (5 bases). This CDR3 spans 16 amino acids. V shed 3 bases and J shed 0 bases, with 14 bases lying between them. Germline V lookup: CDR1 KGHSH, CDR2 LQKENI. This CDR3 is CASSPEQATMNTEAFF. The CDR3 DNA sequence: TGTGCCAGCTCACCCGAACAGGCTACGATGAACACTGAAGCTTTCTTT.

CDR3: CASFRDRDTGELFF. In DNA form, the CDR3 reads TGCGCCAGCTTCCGGGACAGGGACACCGGGGAGCTGTTTTTT. The gene calls are TRBV5-1 and TRBJ2-2, with 9 positions matching TRBD1. This CDR3 is built from 14 residues. V shed 7 bases and J 3 bases; nucleotides not matched to a gene: 4. The V gene's germline CDR1 is SGHRS and CDR2 YFSETQ.

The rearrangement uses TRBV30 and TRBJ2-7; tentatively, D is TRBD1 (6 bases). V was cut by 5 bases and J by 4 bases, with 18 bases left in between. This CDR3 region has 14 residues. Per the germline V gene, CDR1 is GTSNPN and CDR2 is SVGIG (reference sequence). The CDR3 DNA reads TGTGCCTGGGGCCCCCCAGGGGCGCGATACGAGCAGTACTTC. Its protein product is CAWGPPGARYEQYF.

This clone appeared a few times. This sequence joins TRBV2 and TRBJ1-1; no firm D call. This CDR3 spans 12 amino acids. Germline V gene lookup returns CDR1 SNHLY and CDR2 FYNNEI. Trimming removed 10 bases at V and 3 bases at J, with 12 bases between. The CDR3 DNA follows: TGTGCCACGATCAACACGTACACTGAAGCTTTCTTT. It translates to CATINTYTEAFF.

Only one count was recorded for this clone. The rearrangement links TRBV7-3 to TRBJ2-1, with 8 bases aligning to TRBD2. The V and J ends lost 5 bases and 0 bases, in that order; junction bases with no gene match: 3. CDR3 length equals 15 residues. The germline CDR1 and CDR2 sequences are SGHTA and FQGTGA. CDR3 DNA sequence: TGTGCCAGCAGCAAACTAGCGGACTCCTACAATGAGCAGTTCTTC. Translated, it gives CASSKLADSYNEQFF.

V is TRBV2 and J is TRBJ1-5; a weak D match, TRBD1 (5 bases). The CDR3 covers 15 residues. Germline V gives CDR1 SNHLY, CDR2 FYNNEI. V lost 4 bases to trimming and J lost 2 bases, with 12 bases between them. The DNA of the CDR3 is TGTGCCAGCAGTGCGGGGGGTAGGGGCAATCAGCCCCAGCATTTT. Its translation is CASSAGGRGNQPQHF. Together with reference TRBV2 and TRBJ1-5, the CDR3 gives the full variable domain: EPEVTQTPSHQVTQMGQEVILRCVPISNHLYFYWYRQILGQKVEFLVSFYNNEISEKSEIFDDQFSVERPDGSNFTLKIRSTKLEDSAMYFCASSAGGRGNQPQHFGDGTRLSIL.

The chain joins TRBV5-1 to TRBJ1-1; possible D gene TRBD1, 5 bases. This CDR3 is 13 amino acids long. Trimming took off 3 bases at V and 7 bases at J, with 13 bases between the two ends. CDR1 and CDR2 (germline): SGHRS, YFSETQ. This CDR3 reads CASSSGGTLEAFF. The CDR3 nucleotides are TGCGCCAGCAGCTCTGGCGGGACCCTTGAAGCTTTCTTT. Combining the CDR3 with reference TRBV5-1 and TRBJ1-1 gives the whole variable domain KAGVTQTPRYLIKTRGQQVTLSCSPISGHRSVSWYQQTPGQGLQFLFEYFSETQRNKGNFPGRFSGRQFSNSRSEMNVSTLELGDSALYLCASSSGGTLEAFFGQGTRLTVV.

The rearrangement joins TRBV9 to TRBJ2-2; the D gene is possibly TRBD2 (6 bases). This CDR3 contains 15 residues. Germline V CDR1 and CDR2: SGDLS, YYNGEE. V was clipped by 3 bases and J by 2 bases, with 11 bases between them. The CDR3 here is CASSDRGSNTGELFF. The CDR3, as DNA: TGTGCCAGCAGCGACCGGGGGAGTAACACCGGGGAGCTGTTTTTT.

The DNA for the CDR3 is TGCGCCAGCAGCTCCGGGACAGGGACTGGAAACACCATATATTTT. Translated, it gives CASSSGTGTGNTIYF. The rearrangement joins TRBV5-1 to TRBJ1-3, with 9 bases identical to TRBD1. Trimming cost V 3 bases and J 2 bases; bases outside gene matches: 3. CDR1 and CDR2 from the germline V gene are SGHRS and YFSETQ. The CDR3 consists of 15 residues.

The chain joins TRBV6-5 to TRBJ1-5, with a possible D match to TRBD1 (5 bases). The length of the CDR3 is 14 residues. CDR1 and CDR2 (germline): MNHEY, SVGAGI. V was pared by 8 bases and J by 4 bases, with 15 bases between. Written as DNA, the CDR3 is TGTGCCAGCGGCATGATGGGGGGAAATCAGCCCCAGCATTTT. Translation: CASGMMGGNQPQHF.

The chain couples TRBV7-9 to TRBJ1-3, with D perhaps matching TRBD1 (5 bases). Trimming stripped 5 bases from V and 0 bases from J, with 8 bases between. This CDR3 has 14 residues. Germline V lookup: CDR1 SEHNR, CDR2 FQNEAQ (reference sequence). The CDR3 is CASSQGFSGNTIYF. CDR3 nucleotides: TGTGCCAGCAGCCAGGGTTTCTCTGGAAACACCATATATTTT.

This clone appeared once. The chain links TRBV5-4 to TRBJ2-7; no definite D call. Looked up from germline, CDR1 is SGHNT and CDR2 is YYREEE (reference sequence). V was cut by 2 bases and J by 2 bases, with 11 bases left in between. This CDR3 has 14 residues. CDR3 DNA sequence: TGTGCCAGCAGCTTAACAGTGAACACCTACGAGCAGTACTTC. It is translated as CASSLTVNTYEQYF.

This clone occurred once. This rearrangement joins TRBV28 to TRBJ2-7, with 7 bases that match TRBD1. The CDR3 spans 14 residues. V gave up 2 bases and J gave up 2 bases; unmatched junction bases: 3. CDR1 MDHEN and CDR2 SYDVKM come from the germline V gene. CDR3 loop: CASSLGGQPYEQYF. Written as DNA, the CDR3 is TGTGCCAGCAGTTTAGGGGGACAGCCCTACGAGCAGTACTTC.

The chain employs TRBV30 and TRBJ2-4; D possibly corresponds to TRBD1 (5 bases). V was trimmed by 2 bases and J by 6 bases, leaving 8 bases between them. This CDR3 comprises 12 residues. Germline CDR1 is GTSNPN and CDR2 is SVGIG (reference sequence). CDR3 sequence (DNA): TGTGCCTGGAGTCAGGGTCCAAACATTCAGTACTTC. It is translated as CAWSQGPNIQYF. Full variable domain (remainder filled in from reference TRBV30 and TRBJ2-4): SQTIHQWPATLVQPVGSPLSLECTVEGTSNPNLYWYRQAAGRGLQLLFYSVGIGQISSEVPQNLSASRPQDRQFILSSKKLLLSDSGFYLCAWSQGPNIQYFGAGTRLSVL.

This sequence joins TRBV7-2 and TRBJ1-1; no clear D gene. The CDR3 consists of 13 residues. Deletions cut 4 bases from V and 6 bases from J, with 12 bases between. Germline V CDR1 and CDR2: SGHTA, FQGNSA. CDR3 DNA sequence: TGTGCCAGCAGCTCTTATATTCCCCCTGAAGCTTTCTTT. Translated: CASSSYIPPEAFF.

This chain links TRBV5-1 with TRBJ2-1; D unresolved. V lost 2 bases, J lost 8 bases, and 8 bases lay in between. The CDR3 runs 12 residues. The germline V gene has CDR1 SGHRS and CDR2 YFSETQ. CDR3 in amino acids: CASSFRGDEQFF. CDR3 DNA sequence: TGCGCCAGCAGCTTTAGAGGAGATGAGCAGTTCTTC.

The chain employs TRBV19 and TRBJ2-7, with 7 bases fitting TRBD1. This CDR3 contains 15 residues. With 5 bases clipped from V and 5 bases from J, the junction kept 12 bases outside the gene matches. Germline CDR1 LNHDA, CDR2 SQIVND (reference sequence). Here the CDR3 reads CASSARDSQGNEQYF. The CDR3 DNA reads TGTGCCAGTAGTGCCCGGGACAGTCAAGGGAACGAGCAGTACTTC.

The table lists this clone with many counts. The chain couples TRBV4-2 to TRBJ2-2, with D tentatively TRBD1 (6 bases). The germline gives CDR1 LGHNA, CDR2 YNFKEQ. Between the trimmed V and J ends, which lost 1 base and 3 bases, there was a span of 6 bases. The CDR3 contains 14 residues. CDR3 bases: TGTGCCAGCAGCCAAGGACAGGACACCGGGGAGCTGTTTTTT. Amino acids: CASSQGQDTGELFF.

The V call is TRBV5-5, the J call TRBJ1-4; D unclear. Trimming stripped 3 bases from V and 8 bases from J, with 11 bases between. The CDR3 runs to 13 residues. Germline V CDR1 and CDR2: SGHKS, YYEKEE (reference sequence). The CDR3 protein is CASSSWSEEKLFF. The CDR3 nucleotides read TGTGCCAGCAGCTCCTGGTCGGAGGAAAAACTGTTTTTT.

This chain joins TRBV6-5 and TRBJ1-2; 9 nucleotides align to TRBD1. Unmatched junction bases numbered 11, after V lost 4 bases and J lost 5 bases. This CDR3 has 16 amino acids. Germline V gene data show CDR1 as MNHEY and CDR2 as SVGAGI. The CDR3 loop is CASSSRPGQGLYGYTF. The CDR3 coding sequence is TGTGCCAGCAGTTCTCGACCGGGACAGGGCCTTTATGGCTACACCTTC.

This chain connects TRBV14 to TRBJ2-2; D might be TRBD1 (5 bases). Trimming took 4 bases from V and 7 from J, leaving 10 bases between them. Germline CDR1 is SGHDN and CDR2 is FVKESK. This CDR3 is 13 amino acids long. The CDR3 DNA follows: TGTGCCAGCAGCCTACCCACAGGCGGGGAGCTGTTTTTT. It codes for CASSLPTGGELFF.

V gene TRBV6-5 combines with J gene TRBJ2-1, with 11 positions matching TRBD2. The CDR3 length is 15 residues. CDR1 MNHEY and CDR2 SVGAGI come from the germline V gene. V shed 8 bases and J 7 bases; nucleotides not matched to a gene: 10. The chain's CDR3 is CASFIAGGPGNEQFF. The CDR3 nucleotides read TGTGCCAGCTTTATAGCGGGAGGGCCAGGGAATGAGCAGTTCTTC.